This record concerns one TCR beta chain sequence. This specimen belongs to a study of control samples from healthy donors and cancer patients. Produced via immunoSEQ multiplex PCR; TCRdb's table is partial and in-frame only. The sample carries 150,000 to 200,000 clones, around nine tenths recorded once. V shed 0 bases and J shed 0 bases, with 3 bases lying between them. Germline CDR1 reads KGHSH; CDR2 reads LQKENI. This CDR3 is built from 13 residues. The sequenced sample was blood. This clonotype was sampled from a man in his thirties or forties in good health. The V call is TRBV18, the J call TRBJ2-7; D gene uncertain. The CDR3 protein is CASSPPASYEQYF. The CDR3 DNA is TGTGCCAGCTCACCACCTGCCTCCTACGAGCAGTACTTC.